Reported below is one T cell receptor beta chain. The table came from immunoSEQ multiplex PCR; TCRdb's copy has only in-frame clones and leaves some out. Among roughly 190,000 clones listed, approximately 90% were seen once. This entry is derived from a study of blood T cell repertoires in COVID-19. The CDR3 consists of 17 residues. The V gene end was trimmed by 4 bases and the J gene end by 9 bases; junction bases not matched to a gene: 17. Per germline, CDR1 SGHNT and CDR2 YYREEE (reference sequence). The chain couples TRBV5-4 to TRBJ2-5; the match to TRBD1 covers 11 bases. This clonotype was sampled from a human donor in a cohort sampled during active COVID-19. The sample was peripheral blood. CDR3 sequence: CASSRMVGQGDFGAQYF. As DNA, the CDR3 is TGTGCCAGCAGCCGGATGGTGGGACAGGGGGATTTCGGGGCCCAGTACTTC.